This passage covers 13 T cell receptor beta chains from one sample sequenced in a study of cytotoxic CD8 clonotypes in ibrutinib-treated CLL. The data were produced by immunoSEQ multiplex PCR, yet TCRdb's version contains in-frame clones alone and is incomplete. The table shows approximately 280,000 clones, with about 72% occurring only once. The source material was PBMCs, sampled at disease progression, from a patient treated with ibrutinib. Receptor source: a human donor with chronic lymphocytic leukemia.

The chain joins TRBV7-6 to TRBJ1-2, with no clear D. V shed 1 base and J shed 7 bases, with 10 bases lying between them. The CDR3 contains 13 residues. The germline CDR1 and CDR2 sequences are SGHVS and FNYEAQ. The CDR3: CASSLGEDAGYTF. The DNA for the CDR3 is TGTGCCAGCAGCTTAGGGGAAGACGCTGGCTACACCTTC.

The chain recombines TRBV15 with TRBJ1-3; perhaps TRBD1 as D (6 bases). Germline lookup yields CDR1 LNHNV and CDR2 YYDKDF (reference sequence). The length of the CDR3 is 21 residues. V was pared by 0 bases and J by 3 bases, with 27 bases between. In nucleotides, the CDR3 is TGTGCCACCAGCAGAGATCGTGGTCAGGGACACGTCTTAACGAGTGGAAACACCATATATTTT. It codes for CATSRDRGQGHVLTSGNTIYF.

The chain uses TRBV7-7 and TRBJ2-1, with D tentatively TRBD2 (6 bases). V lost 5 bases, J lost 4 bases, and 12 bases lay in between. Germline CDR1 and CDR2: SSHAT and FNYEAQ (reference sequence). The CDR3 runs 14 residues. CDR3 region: CASSAWGLYNEQFF. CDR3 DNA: TGTGCCAGCAGCGCCTGGGGACTGTACAATGAGCAGTTCTTC.

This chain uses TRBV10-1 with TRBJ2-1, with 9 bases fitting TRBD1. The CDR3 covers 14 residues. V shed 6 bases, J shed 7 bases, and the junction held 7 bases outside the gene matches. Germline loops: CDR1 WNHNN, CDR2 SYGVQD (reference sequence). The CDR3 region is CASSPGTGYNEQFF. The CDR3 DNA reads TGCGCCAGCAGCCCCGGGACAGGGTATAATGAGCAGTTCTTC.

CDR3 protein: CSVERTTADTQYF. CDR3 bases: TGCAGCGTTGAACGTACGACAGCAGATACGCAGTATTTT. The rearrangement links TRBV29-1 to TRBJ2-3, with D perhaps TRBD1 (5 bases). The CDR3 length is 13 residues. The V end was cut by 2 bases, the J end by 4 bases, with 10 bases between. CDR1 is SQVTM, CDR2 ANQGSEA, per germline.

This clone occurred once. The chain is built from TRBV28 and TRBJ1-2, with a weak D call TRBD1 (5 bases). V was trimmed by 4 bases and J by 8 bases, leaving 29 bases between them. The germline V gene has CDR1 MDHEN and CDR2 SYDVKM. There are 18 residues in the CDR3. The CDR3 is CASSSPGSVHGTQKGYTF. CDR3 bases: TGTGCCAGCAGTTCCCCTGGATCCGTCCACGGGACCCAGAAAGGCTACACCTTC.

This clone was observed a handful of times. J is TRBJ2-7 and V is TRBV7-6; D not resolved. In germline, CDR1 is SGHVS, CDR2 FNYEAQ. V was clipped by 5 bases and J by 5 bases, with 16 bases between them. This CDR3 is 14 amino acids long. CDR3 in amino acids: CASSPRTGGHEQYF. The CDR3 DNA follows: TGTGCCAGCAGCCCTCGGACCGGCGGCCACGAGCAGTACTTC. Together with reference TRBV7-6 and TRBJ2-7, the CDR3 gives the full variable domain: GAGVSQSPRYKVTKRGQDVALRCDPISGHVSLYWYRQALGQGPEFLTYFNYEAQQDKSGLPNDRFSAERPEGSISTLTIQRTEQRDSAMYRCASSPRTGGHEQYFGPGTRLTVT.

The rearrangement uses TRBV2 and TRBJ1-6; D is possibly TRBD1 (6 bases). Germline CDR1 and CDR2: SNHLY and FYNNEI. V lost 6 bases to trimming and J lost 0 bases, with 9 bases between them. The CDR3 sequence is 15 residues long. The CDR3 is CASSEGVSYNSPLHF. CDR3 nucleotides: TGTGCCAGCAGCGAGGGGGTCTCCTATAATTCACCCCTCCACTTT. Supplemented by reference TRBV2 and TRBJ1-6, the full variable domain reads EPEVTQTPSHQVTQMGQEVILRCVPISNHLYFYWYRQILGQKVEFLVSFYNNEISEKSEIFDDQFSVERPDGSNFTLKIRSTKLEDSAMYFCASSEGVSYNSPLHFGNGTRLTVT.

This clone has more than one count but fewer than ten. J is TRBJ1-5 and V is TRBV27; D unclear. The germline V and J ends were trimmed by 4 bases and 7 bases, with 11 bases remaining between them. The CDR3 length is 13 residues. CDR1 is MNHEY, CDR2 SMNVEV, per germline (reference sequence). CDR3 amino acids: CASSSISGQPQHF. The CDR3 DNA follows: TGTGCCAGCAGTTCCATTTCTGGCCAGCCCCAGCATTTT.

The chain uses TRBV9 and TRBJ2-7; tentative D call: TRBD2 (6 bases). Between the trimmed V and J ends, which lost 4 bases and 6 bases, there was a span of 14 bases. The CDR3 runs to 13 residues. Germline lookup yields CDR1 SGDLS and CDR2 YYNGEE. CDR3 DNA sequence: TGTGCCAGCAGCCTTGGGGGGTCTGGCGAGCAGTACTTC. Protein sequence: CASSLGGSGEQYF.

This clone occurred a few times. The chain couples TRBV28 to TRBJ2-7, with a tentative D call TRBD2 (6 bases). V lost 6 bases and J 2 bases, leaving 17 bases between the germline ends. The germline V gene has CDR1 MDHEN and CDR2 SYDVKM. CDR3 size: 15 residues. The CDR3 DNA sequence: TGTGCCAGCAGCACCCCCGGCGGGGATACCTACGAGCAGTACTTC. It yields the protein CASSTPGGDTYEQYF.

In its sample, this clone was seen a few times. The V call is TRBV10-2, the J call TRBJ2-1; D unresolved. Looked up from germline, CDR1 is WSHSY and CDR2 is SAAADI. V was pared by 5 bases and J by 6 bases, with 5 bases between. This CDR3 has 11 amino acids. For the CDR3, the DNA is TGCGCCAGCAGTCCACCCAATGAGCAGTTCTTC. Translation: CASSPPNEQFF.

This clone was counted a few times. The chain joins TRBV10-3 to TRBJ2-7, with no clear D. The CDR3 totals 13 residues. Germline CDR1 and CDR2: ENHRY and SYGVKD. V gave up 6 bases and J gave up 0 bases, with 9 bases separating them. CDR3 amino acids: CAIRDAGSYEQYF. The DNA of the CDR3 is TGTGCCATCAGGGACGCAGGCTCCTACGAGCAGTACTTC.